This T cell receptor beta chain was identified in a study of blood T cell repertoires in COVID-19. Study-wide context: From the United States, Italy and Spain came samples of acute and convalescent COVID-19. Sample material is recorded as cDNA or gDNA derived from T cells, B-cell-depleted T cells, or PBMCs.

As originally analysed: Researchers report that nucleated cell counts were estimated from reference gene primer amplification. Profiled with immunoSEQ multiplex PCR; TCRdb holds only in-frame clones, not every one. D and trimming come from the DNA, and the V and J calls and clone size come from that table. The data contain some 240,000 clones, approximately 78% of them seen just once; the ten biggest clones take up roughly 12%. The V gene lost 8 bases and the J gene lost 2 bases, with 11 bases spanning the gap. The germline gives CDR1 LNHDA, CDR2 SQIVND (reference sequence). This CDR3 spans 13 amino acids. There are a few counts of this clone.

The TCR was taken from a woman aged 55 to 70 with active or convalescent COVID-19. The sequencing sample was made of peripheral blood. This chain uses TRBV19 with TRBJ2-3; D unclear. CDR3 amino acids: CASEARSTDTQYF. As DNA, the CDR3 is TGTGCCAGTGAGGCTAGATCCACAGATACGCAGTATTTT. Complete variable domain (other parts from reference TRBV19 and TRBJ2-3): DGGITQSPKYLFRKEGQNVTLSCEQNLNHDAMYWYRQDPGQGLRLIYYSQIVNDFQKGDIAEGYSVSREKKESFPLTVTSAQKNPTAFYLCASEARSTDTQYFGPGTRLTVL.